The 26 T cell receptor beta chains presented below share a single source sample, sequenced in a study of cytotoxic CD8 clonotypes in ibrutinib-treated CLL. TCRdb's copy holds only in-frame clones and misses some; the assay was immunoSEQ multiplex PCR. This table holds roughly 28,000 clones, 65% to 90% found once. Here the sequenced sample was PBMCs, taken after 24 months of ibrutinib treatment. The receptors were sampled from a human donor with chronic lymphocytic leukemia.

CDR3 in amino acids: CASSLESDTEAFF. The CDR3 DNA sequence: TGTGCCAGCAGCTTAGAATCCGACACTGAAGCTTTCTTT. The chain has TRBV11-3 and TRBJ1-1; D gene unclear. The V gene lost 0 bases and the J gene lost 3 bases, with 5 bases spanning the gap. CDR1 SGHNT and CDR2 YENEEA come from the germline V gene. The CDR3 totals 13 residues.

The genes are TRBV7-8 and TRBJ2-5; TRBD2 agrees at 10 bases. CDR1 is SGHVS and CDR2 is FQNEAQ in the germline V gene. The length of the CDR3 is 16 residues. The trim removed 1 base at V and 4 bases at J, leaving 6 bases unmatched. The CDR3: CASSLGASGGPETQYF. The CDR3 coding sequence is TGTGCCAGCAGCTTAGGGGCTAGCGGGGGACCAGAGACCCAGTACTTC.

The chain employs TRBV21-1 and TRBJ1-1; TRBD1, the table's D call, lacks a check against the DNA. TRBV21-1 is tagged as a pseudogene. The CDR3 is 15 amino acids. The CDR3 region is CASSAGQGYLGEAFF. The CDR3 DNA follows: TGTGCCAGCAGCGCAGGACAGGGGTACCTCGGTGAAGCTTTCTTT.

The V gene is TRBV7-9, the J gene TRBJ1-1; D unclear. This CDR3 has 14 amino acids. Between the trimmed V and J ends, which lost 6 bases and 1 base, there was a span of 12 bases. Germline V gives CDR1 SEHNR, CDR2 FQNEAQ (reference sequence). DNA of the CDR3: TGTGCCAGCAGTAGATCGAGCTCGAACACTGAAGCTTTCTTT. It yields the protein CASSRSSSNTEAFF.

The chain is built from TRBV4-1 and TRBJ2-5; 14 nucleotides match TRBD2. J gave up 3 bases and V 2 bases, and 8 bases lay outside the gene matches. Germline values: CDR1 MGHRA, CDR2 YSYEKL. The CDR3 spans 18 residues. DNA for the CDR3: TGCGCCAGCAGCCAAACGGGACTAGCGGGGGTCGGGGAAGAGACCCAGTACTTC. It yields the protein CASSQTGLAGVGEETQYF.

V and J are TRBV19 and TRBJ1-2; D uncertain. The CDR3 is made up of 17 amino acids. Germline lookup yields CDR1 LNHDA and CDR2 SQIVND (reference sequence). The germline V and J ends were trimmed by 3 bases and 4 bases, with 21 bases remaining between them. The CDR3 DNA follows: TGTGCCAGTAGTATTCCGAACCTCCCAAGCCCATCCTATGGCTACACCTTC. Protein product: CASSIPNLPSPSYGYTF.

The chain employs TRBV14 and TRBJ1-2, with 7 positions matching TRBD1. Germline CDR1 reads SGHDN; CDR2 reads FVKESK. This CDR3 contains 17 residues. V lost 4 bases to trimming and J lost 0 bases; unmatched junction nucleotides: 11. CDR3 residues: CASSLRGTVPTNYGYTF. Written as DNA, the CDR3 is TGTGCCAGCAGCCTAAGGGGGACAGTCCCGACTAACTATGGCTACACCTTC.

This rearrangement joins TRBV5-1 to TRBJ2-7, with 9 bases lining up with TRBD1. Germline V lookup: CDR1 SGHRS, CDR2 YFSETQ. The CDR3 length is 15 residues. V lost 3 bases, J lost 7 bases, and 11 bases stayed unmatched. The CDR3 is CASSWPGQGAREQYF. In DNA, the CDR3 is TGCGCCAGCAGCTGGCCGGGACAGGGCGCTAGGGAGCAGTACTTC.

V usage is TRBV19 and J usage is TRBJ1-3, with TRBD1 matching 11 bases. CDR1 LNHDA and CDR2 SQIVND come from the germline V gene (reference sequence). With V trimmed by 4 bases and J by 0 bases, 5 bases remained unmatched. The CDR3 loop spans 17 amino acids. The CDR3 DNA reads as TGTGCCAGTAGTACCCGGACAGGGGGCATCTCTGGAAACACCATATATTTT. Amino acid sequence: CASSTRTGGISGNTIYF.

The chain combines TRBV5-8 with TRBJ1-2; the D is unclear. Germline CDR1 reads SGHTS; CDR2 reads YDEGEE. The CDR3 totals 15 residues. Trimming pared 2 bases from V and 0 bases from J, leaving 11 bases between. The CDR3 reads CASSLQGWTNYGYTF. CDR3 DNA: TGTGCCAGCAGCTTACAAGGGTGGACTAACTATGGCTACACCTTC. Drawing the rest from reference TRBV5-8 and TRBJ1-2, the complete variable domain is EAGVTQSPTHLIKTRGQQATLRCSPISGHTSVYWYQQALGLGLQFLLWYDEGEERNRGNFPPRFSGRQFPNYSSELNVNALELEDSALYLCASSLQGWTNYGYTFGSGTRLTVV.

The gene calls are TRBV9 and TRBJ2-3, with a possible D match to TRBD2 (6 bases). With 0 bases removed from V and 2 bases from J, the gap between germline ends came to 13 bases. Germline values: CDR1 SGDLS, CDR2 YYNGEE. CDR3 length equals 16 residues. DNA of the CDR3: TGTGCCAGCAGCGTAGCGGGGACTTCTTCCACAGATACGCAGTATTTT. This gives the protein CASSVAGTSSTDTQYF.

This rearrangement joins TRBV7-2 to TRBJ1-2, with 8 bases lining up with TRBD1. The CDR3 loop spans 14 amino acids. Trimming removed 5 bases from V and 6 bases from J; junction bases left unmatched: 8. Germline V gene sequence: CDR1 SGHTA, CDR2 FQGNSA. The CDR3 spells CASSLADRDDGYTF. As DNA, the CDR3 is TGTGCCAGCAGCCTCGCGGACAGGGATGATGGCTACACCTTC.

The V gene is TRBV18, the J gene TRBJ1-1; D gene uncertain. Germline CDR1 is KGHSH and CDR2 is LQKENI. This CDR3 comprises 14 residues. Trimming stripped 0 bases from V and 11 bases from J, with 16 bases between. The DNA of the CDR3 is TGTGCCAGCTCACCACCGGTCCGGGTACGGTATGCTTTCTTT. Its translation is CASSPPVRVRYAFF.

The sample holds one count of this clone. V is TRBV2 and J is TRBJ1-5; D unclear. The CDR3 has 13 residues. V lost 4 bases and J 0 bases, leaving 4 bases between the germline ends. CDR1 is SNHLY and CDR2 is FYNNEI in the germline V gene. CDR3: CASSVGSNQPQHF. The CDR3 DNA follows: TGTGCCAGCAGTGTGGGTAGCAATCAGCCCCAGCATTTT.

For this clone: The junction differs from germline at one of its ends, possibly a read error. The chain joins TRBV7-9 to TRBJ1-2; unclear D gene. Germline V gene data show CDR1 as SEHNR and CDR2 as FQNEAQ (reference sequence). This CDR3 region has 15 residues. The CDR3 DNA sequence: TGTGCCAGCAGCGTAGCCCTAGGCAGCGACTATGGCTACACCTTC. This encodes CASSVALGSDYGYTF.

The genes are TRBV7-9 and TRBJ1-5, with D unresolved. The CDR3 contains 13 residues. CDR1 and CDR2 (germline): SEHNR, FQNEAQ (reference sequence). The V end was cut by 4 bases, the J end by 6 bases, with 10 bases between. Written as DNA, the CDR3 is TGTGCCAGCAGCTCAGACCAACCTCAGCCCCAGCATTTT. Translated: CASSSDQPQPQHF. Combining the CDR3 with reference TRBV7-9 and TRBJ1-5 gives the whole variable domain DTGVSQNPRHKITKRGQNVTFRCDPISEHNRLYWYRQTLGQGPEFLTYFQNEAQLEKSRLLSDRFSAERPKGSFSTLEIQRTEQGDSAMYLCASSSDQPQPQHFGDGTRLSIL.

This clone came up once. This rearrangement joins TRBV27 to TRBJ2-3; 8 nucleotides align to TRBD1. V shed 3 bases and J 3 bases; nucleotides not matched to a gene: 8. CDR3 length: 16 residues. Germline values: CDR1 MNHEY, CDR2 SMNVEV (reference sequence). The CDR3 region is CASSFTDRAVTDTQYF. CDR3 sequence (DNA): TGTGCCAGCAGTTTCACGGACAGGGCCGTTACAGATACGCAGTATTTT.

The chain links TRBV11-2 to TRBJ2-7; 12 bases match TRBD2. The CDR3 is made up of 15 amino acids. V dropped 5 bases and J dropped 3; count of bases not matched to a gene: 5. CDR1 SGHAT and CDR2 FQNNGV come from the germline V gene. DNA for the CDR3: TGTGCCAGCAGCCCGCGGACTAGCGGGATCTACGAGCAGTACTTC. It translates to CASSPRTSGIYEQYF.

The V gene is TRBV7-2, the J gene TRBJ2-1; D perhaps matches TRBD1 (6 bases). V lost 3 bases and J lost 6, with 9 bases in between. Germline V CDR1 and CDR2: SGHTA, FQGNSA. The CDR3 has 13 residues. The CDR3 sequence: CASSLDRSNEQFF. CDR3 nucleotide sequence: TGTGCCAGCAGCTTGGACAGATCCAATGAGCAGTTCTTC.

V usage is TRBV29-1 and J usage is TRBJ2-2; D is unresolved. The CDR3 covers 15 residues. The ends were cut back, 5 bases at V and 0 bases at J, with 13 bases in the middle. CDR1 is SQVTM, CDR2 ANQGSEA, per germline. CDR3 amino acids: CSVQPFASNTGELFF. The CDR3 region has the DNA TGCAGCGTTCAACCGTTTGCGTCGAACACCGGGGAGCTGTTTTTT.

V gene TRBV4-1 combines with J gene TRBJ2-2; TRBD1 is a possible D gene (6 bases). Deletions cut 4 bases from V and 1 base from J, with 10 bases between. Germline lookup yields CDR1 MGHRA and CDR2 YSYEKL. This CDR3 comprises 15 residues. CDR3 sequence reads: CASSLGAGNTGELFF. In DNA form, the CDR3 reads TGCGCCAGCAGCCTGGGGGCCGGGAACACCGGGGAGCTGTTTTTT.

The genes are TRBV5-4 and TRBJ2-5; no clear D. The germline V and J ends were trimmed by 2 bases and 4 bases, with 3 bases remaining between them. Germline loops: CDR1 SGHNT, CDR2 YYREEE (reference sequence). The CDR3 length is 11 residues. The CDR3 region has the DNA TGTGCCAGCAGCTTACGAGAGACCCAGTACTTC. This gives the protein CASSLRETQYF.

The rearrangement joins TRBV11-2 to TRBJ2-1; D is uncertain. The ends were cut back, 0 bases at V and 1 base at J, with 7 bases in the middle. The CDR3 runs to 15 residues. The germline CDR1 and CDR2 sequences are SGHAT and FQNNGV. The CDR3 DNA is TGTGCCAGCAGCTTAGAGGTAGCTTCCTACAATGAGCAGTTCTTC. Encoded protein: CASSLEVASYNEQFF.

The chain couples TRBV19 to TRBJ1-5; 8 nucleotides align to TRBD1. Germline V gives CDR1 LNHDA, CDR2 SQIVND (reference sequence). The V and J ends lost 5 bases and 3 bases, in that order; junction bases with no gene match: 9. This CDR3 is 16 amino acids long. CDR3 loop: CASSFPGTGDNQPQHF. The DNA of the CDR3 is TGTGCCAGTAGTTTTCCCGGGACAGGAGACAATCAGCCCCAGCATTTT.

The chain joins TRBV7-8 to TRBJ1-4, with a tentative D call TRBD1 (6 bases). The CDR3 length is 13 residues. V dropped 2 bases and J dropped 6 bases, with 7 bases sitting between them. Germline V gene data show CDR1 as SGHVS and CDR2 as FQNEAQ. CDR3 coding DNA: TGTGCCAGCAGCTTAAGGACAGATGAAAAACTGTTTTTT. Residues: CASSLRTDEKLFF.

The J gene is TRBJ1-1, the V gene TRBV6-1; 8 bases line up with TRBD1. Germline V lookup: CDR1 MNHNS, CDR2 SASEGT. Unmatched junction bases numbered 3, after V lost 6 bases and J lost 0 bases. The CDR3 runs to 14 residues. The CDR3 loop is CASSPGQVNTEAFF. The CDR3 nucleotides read TGTGCCAGCAGCCCGGGACAGGTGAACACTGAAGCTTTCTTT.